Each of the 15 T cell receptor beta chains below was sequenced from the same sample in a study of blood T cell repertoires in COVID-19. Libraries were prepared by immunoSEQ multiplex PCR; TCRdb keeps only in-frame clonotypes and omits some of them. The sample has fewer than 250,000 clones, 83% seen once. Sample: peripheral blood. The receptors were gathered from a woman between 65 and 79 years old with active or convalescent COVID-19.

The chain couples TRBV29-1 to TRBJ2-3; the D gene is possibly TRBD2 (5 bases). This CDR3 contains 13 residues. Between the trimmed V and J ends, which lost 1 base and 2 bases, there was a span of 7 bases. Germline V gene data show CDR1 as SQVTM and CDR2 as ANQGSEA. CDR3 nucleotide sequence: TGCAGCGTTGAAGCGGGGTCCACAGATACGCAGTATTTT. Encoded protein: CSVEAGSTDTQYF.

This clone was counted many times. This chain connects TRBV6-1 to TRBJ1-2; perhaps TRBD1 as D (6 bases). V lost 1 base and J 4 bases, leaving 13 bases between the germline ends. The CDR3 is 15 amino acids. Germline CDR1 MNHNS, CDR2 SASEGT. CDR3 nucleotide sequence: TGTGCCAGCAGTGAAGGGCCCAGGGGCCTCTATGGCTACACCTTC. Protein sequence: CASSEGPRGLYGYTF.

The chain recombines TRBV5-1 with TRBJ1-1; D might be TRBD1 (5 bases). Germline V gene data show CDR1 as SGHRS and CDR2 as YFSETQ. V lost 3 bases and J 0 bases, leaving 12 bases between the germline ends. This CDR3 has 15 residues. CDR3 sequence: CASSSSGVLNTEAFF. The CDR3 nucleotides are TGCGCCAGCAGCTCCTCGGGGGTCTTGAACACTGAAGCTTTCTTT.

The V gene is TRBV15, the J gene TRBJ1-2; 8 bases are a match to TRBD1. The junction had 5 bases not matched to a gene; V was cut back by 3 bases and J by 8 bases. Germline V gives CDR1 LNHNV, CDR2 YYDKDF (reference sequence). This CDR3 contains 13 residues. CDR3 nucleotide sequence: TGTGCCACCAGCAGGGGGACAGGTCGGGGCTACACCTTC. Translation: CATSRGTGRGYTF.

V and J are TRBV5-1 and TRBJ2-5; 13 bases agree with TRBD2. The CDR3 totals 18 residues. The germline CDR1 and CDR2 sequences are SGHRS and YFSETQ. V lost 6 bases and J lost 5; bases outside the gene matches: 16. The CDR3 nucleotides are TGCGCCAGCAAGCTTGGACTAGCGGGAGAGGAAGGGAGGGAGACCCAGTACTTC. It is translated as CASKLGLAGEEGRETQYF.

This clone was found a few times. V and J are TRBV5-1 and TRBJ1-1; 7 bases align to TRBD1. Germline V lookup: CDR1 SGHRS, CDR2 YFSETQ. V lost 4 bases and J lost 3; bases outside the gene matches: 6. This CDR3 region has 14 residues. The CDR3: CASSTGTAYTEAFF. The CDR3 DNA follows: TGCGCCAGCAGCACCGGGACAGCTTACACTGAAGCTTTCTTT. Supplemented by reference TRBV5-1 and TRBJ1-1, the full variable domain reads KAGVTQTPRYLIKTRGQQVTLSCSPISGHRSVSWYQQTPGQGLQFLFEYFSETQRNKGNFPGRFSGRQFSNSRSEMNVSTLELGDSALYLCASSTGTAYTEAFFGQGTRLTVV.

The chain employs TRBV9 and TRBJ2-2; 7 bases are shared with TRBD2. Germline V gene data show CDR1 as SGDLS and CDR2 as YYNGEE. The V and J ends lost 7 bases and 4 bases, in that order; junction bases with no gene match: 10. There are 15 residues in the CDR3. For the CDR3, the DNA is TGTGCCAGCCGATCTGGAGGGAGGGGCACCGGGGAGCTGTTTTTT. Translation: CASRSGGRGTGELFF.

CDR3 coding DNA: TGTGCCAGCAGCTTGGGGTACCTAGGGGCATTCCAAGAGACCCAGTACTTC. Translating gives CASSLGYLGAFQETQYF. The rearrangement links TRBV5-5 to TRBJ2-5; possibly TRBD1 for D (5 bases). Germline values: CDR1 SGHKS, CDR2 YYEKEE (reference sequence). V shed 0 bases and J shed 1 base, with 16 bases lying between them. The CDR3 is 17 residues long.

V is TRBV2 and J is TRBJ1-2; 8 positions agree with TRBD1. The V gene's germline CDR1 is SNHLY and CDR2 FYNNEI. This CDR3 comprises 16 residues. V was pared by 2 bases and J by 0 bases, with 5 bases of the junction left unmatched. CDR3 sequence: CASSETLTGANYGYTF. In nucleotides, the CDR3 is TGTGCCAGCAGTGAAACCCTGACAGGGGCTAACTATGGCTACACCTTC.

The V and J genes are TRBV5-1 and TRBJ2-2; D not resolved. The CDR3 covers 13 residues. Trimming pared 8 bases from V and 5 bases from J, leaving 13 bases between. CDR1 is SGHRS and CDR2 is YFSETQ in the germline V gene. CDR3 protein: CASSPTETGELFF. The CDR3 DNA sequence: TGCGCCAGTTCACCCACAGAGACCGGGGAGCTGTTTTTT.

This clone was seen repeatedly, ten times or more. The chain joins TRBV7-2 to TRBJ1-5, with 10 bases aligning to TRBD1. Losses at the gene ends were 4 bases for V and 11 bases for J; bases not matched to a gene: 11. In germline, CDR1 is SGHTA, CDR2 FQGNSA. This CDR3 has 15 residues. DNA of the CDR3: TGTGCCAGCAGCTCCGTCCCGGGACAGGGGATAGCCCAGCATTTT. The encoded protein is CASSSVPGQGIAQHF.

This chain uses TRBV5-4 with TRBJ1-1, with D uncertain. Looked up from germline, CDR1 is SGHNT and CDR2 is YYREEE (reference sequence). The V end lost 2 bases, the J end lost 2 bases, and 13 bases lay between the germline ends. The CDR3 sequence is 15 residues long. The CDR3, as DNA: TGTGCCAGCAGCTTCTCTTCTTCTTTAAACACTGAAGCTTTCTTT. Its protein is CASSFSSSLNTEAFF.

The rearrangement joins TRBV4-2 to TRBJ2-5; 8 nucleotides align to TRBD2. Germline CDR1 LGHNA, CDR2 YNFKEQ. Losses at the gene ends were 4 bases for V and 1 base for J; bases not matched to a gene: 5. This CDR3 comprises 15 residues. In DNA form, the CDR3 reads TGTGCCAGCAGCCCCCAGGGACTAGTCCAAGAGACCCAGTACTTC. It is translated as CASSPQGLVQETQYF.

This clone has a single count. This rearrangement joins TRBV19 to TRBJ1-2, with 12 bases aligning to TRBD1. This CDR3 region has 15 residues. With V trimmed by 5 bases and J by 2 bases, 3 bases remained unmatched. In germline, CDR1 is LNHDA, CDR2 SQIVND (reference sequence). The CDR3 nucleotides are TGTGCCAGTAGTGGGGGACAGGGGGCGAACTATGGCTACACCTTC. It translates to CASSGGQGANYGYTF.

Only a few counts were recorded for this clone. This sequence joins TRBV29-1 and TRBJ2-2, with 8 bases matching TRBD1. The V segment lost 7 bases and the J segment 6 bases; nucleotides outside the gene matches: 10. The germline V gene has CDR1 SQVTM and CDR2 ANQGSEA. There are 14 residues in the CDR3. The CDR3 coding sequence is TGCAGCGCTCAGGAACAGGGGGAGGCCGGGGAGCTGTTTTTT. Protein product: CSAQEQGEAGELFF.